At least ten counts were recorded for the clone carrying this TCR beta chain. The sample comes from a study of T cell repertoires in cytomegalovirus infection. TCRdb re-derived calls from the reads in MiXCR, one entry per CDR3 protein. The table shows some 680,000 distinct CDR3 sequences, with under 40% occurring only once. The CDR3 is 18 amino acids. V lost 4 bases, J lost 2 bases, and 14 bases stayed unmatched. Germline V gives CDR1 DFQATT, CDR2 SNEGSKA (reference sequence). This TCR was recovered from a human donor in good health (CMV status not recorded). Some clones in this sample may be carry-over from other donors' samples. The chain employs TRBV20-1 and TRBJ1-5, with 10 bases lining up with TRBD1. Specimen: PBMCs. The CDR3 sequence: CSAIYRDRGVGGNQPQHF. CDR3 DNA: TGCAGTGCTATTTACCGGGACAGGGGAGTTGGAGGCAATCAGCCCCAGCATTTT.